The next 18 T cell receptor beta chains were all read from a single sample in a study of cytomegalovirus exposure and HLA in healthy donors (TCRdb year 2017). Preparation of the library involved the immunoSEQ multiplex PCR assay. A mixture of 60 forward primers for TCR Vbeta segments and 13 reverse primers for TCR Jbeta segments was used in the multiplex PCR. TCRdb carries this immuneACCESS record with in-frame sequences only. Its versions omit some clonotypes, under half of them owing to an unresolved V gene in the studies checked, with the rest unexplained. The sample has under 90,000 clones on record, roughly 80% of them singletons. The ten largest clones capture approximately 2.3% of the sample. Material for sequencing was PBMCs. The origin of the receptors is a man aged 40-49 years in good health and CMV-seronegative.

The chain combines TRBV6-6 with TRBJ1-4; D gene ambiguous. Per the germline V gene, CDR1 is MNHNY and CDR2 is SVGAGI (reference sequence). Trimming cost V 6 bases and J 2 bases, with 4 bases left between them. The length of the CDR3 is 12 residues. This CDR3 is CASSSTNEKLFF. In DNA form, the CDR3 reads TGTGCCAGCAGCTCGACTAATGAAAAACTGTTTTTT.

The rearrangement joins TRBV10-2 to TRBJ1-1, with D possibly matching TRBD1 (5 bases). The CDR3 totals 17 residues. Germline loops: CDR1 WSHSY, CDR2 SAAADI. Trimming pared 0 bases from V and 0 bases from J, leaving 14 bases between. The CDR3 loop is CASSESGGGVMNTEAFF. Here the CDR3 DNA reads TGCGCCAGCAGTGAGTCCGGGGGAGGCGTCATGAACACTGAAGCTTTCTTT.

The rearrangement links TRBV7-3 to TRBJ2-2; 11 bases are a match to TRBD2. Germline CDR1 and CDR2: SGHTA and FQGTGA. With 5 bases clipped from V and 6 bases from J, the junction kept 11 bases outside the gene matches. The CDR3 totals 17 residues. The DNA of the CDR3 is TGTGCCAGCAGCCCCCTAGCGGGGGGAATGATAGCCGGGGAGCTGTTTTTT. Translated: CASSPLAGGMIAGELFF.

The J gene is TRBJ1-4, the V gene TRBV27; 9 nucleotides agree with TRBD1. The germline V gene encodes CDR1 MNHEY and CDR2 SMNVEV (reference sequence). CDR3 length: 14 amino acids. V trimming: 3 bases; J trimming: 8 bases; junction bases outside the gene matches: 4. CDR3 nucleotide sequence: TGTGCCAGCAGTTTGACAGGGGGAAGGGAAAAACTGTTTTTT. It specifies CASSLTGGREKLFF.

This clone has only a few counts. The rearrangement joins TRBV28 to TRBJ1-6, with TRBD1 matching over 7 bases. The ends lost 6 bases at V and 6 bases at J; junction bases unmatched: 5. The CDR3 runs to 14 residues. Germline V gene sequence: CDR1 MDHEN, CDR2 SYDVKM. CDR3 sequence reads: CASRGGAGNSPLHF. The CDR3 bases are TGTGCCAGCAGAGGGGGCGCCGGTAATTCACCCCTCCACTTT.

The gene calls are TRBV6-6 and TRBJ2-2, with 11 positions matching TRBD1. The V gene's germline CDR1 is MNHNY and CDR2 SVGAGI (reference sequence). V lost 5 bases and J lost 2; bases outside the gene matches: 4. CDR3 length: 16 amino acids. The CDR3 here is CASSPGQGANTGELFF. The CDR3 DNA sequence: TGTGCCAGCAGTCCTGGACAGGGGGCAAACACCGGGGAGCTGTTTTTT.

There are a few counts of this clone. The chain recombines TRBV9 with TRBJ1-4; TRBD1 aligns across 7 bases. CDR3 length: 12 residues. Germline loops: CDR1 SGDLS, CDR2 YYNGEE. J lost 8 bases, V lost 7 bases, and 5 bases had no gene match. The CDR3 sequence is CASAGGGEKLFF. Written as DNA, the CDR3 is TGTGCCAGCGCGGGAGGGGGCGAAAAACTGTTTTTT.

The chain combines TRBV14 with TRBJ1-6; tentatively, D is TRBD1 (5 bases). This CDR3 has 16 amino acids. Germline assignment: CDR1 SGHDN and CDR2 FVKESK. The V gene lost 0 bases and the J gene lost 7 bases, with 13 bases spanning the gap. In nucleotides, the CDR3 is TGTGCCAGCAGCCAAGATCAAGGGGCGTGGAATTCACCCCTCCACTTT. This gives the protein CASSQDQGAWNSPLHF.

The chain employs TRBV7-2 and TRBJ1-5; 9 positions agree with TRBD1. Losses at the gene ends were 1 base for V and 2 bases for J; bases not matched to a gene: 0. In germline, CDR1 is SGHTA, CDR2 FQGNSA. The CDR3 contains 15 residues. The CDR3 spells CASSLGTGGNQPQHF. CDR3 in DNA: TGTGCCAGCAGCTTAGGGACAGGGGGCAATCAGCCCCAGCATTTT.

This chain joins TRBV11-2 and TRBJ1-2; 10 nucleotides align to TRBD1. There are 14 residues in the CDR3. The V and J ends lost 6 bases and 7 bases, in that order; junction bases with no gene match: 8. Germline-derived CDR1 and CDR2 are SGHAT and FQNNGV. The CDR3 nucleotides read TGTGCCAGCAGTCCGGGACAGGGGATCAGTGGCTACACCTTC. Translating it yields CASSPGQGISGYTF.

This chain joins TRBV6-5 and TRBJ1-2; D may be TRBD1 (6 bases). CDR3 length: 13 residues. V was clipped by 5 bases and J by 7 bases, with 14 bases between them. In germline, CDR1 is MNHEY, CDR2 SVGAGI. In nucleotides, the CDR3 is TGTGCCAGCAGTCTACACAGGGAAAGTGGCTACACCTTC. Translating it yields CASSLHRESGYTF.

This chain's CDR3 is CASSWDRGHTEAFF. In DNA form, the CDR3 reads TGCGCCAGCAGCTGGGACAGGGGGCACACTGAAGCTTTCTTT. The V and J genes are TRBV5-1 and TRBJ1-1; 12 bases map to TRBD1. There are 14 residues in the CDR3. The germline CDR1 and CDR2 sequences are SGHRS and YFSETQ. V lost 3 bases and J lost 3; bases outside the gene matches: 0. Together with reference TRBV5-1 and TRBJ1-1, the CDR3 gives the full variable domain: KAGVTQTPRYLIKTRGQQVTLSCSPISGHRSVSWYQQTPGQGLQFLFEYFSETQRNKGNFPGRFSGRQFSNSRSEMNVSTLELGDSALYLCASSWDRGHTEAFFGQGTRLTVV.

The V call is TRBV10-3, the J call TRBJ1-5; maybe TRBD1 (6 bases). The V gene lost 6 bases and the J gene lost 3 bases, with 15 bases spanning the gap. This CDR3 has 15 amino acids. Germline CDR1 is ENHRY and CDR2 is SYGVKD. This CDR3 reads CAISAQGRLNQPQHF. CDR3 sequence (DNA): TGTGCCATCAGCGCACAGGGTAGGCTCAATCAGCCCCAGCATTTT.

The chain combines TRBV27 with TRBJ2-7; tentatively, D is TRBD2 (6 bases). This CDR3 region has 13 residues. Germline V gene lookup returns CDR1 MNHEY and CDR2 SMNVEV (reference sequence). The V gene lost 5 bases and the J gene lost 7 bases, with 15 bases spanning the gap. The CDR3 is CASSPGGAGEQYF. The CDR3 DNA is TGTGCCAGCAGTCCAGGAGGGGCAGGGGAGCAGTACTTC.

The chain employs TRBV5-1 and TRBJ2-7; TRBD2 matches at 8 bases. Looked up from germline, CDR1 is SGHRS and CDR2 is YFSETQ. J was trimmed by 2 bases and V by 2 bases; bases with no gene match: 6. The CDR3 consists of 15 residues. The CDR3 protein is CASSLGGLGTYEQYF. DNA of the CDR3: TGCGCCAGCAGCTTAGGGGGACTAGGGACCTACGAGCAGTACTTC.

This sequence joins TRBV10-1 and TRBJ2-7, with D unresolved. The V end lost 6 bases, the J end lost 2 bases, and 11 bases lay between the germline ends. This CDR3 has 13 amino acids. The germline CDR1 and CDR2 sequences are WNHNN and SYGVQD (reference sequence). The chain's CDR3 is CASSAIHTYEQYF. The CDR3 DNA reads as TGCGCCAGCAGCGCAATCCACACCTACGAGCAGTACTTC.

V gene TRBV6-5 combines with J gene TRBJ1-4, with D unclear. Trimming shortened V by 0 bases and J by 3 bases, and 8 bases separated the two germline ends. CDR1 and CDR2 (germline): MNHEY, SVGAGI. There are 15 residues in the CDR3. CDR3 loop: CASSYSGEANEKLFF. The CDR3 bases are TGTGCCAGCAGTTACTCCGGGGAGGCTAATGAAAAACTGTTTTTT.

This clone has a single count. V is TRBV6-1 and J is TRBJ2-7; 9 bases are a match to TRBD1. The J segment lost 0 bases and the V segment lost 2 bases, leaving 5 bases of the junction unmatched. Germline V gene data show CDR1 as MNHNS and CDR2 as SASEGT. There are 16 residues in the CDR3. The CDR3 region has the DNA TGTGCCAGCAGTGAATGGGGACAGGGTGTCTCCTACGAGCAGTACTTC. Protein product: CASSEWGQGVSYEQYF.